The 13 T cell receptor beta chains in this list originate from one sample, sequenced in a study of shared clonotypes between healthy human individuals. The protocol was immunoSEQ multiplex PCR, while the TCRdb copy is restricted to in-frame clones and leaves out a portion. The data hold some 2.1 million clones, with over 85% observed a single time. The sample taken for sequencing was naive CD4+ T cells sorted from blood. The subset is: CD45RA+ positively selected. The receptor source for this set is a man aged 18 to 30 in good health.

This CDR3 reads CASSHSLTSGGYNEQFF. CDR3 sequence (DNA): TGCGCCAGCAGCCATTCCCTTACTAGCGGGGGTTACAATGAGCAGTTCTTC. The V gene is TRBV4-3, the J gene TRBJ2-1, with 11 bases that match TRBD2. CDR1 LGHNA and CDR2 YSLEER come from the germline V gene. This CDR3 contains 17 residues. V lost 3 bases to trimming and J lost 4 bases; unmatched junction nucleotides: 8.

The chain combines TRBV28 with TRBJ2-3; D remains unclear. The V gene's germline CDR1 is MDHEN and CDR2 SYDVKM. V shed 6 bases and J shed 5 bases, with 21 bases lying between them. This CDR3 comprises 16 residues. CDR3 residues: CASRLRYVLGEDTQYF. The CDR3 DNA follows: TGTGCCAGCAGACTCCGGTATGTACTCGGAGAAGATACGCAGTATTTT.

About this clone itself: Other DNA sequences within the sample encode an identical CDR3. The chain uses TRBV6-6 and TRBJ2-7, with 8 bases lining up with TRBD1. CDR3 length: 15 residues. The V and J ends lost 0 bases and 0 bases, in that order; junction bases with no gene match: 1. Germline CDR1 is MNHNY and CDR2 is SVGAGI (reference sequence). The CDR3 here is CASSYSGQGSYEQYF. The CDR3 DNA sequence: TGTGCCAGCAGTTACTCCGGACAGGGCTCCTACGAGCAGTACTTC.

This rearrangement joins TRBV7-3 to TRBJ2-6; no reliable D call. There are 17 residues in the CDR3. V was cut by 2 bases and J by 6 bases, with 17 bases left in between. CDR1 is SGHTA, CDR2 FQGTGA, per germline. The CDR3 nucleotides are TGTGCCAGCAGCTTAGGGCTACAGCGTTCCGTGGCCAACGTCCTGACTTTC. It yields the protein CASSLGLQRSVANVLTF.

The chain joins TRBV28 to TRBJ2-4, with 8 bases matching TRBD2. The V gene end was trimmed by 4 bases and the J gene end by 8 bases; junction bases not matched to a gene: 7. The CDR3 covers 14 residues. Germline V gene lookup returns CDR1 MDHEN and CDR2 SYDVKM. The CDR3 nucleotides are TGTGCCAGCAGTTCTTTCGGGGGGGAAGACATTCAGTACTTC. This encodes CASSSFGGEDIQYF.

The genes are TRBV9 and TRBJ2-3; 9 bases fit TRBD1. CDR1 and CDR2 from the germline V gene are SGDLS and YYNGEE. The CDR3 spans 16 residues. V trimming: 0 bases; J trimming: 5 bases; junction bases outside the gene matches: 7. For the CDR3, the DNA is TGTGCCAGCAGCGTAGTCATTGGGACAGGGATAGATACGCAGTATTTT. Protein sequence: CASSVVIGTGIDTQYF.

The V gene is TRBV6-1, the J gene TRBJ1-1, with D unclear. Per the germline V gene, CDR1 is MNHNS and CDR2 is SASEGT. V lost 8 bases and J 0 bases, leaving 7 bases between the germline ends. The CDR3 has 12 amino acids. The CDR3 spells CASGRVNTEAFF. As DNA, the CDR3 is TGTGCCAGCGGACGGGTGAACACTGAAGCTTTCTTT.

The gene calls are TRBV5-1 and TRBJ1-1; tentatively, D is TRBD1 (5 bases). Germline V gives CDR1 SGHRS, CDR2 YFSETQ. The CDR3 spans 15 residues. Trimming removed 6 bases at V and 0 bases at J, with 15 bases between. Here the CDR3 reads CASKRGETVNTEAFF. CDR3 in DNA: TGCGCCAGCAAGAGGGGTGAGACAGTGAACACTGAAGCTTTCTTT.

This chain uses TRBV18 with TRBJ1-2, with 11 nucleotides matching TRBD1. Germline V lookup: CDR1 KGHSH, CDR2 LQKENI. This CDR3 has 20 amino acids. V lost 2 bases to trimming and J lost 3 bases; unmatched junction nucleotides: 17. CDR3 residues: CASSPGPGQGASWNDYGYTF. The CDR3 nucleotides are TGTGCCAGCTCACCAGGACCCGGACAGGGGGCCAGTTGGAATGACTATGGCTACACCTTC.

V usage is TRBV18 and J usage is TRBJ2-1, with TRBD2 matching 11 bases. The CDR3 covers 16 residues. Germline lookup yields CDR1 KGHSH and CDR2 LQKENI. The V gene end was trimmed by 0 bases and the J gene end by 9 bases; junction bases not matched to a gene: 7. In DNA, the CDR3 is TGTGCCAGCTCACCACCTAACCTAGCGGGAGGTAGTGAGCAGTTCTTC. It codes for CASSPPNLAGGSEQFF. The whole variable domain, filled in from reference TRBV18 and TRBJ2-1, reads NAGVMQNPRHLVRRRGQEARLRCSPMKGHSHVYWYRQLPEEGLKFMVYLQKENIIDESGMPKERFSAEFPKEGPSILRIQQVVRGDSAAYFCASSPPNLAGGSEQFFGPGTRLTVL.

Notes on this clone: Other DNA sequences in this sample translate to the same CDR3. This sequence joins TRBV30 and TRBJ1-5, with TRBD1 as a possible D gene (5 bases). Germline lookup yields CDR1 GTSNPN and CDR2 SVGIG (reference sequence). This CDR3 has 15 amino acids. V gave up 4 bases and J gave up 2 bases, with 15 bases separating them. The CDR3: CAWTPRRGGNQPQHF. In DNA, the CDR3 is TGTGCCTGGACCCCAAGGAGAGGGGGCAATCAGCCCCAGCATTTT.

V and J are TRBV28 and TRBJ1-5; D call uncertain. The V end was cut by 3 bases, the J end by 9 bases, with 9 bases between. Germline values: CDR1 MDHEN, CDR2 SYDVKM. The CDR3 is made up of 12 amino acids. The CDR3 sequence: CASSFEGAPQHF. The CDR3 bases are TGTGCCAGCAGTTTTGAGGGAGCGCCCCAGCATTTT.

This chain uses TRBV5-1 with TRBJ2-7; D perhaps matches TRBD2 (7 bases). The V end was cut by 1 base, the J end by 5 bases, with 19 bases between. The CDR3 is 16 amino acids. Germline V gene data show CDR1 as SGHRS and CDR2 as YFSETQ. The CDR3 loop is CASSLPGGTGTHEQYF. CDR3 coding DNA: TGCGCCAGCAGCTTGCCGGGGGGTACAGGGACCCACGAGCAGTACTTC.